Listed below are T cell receptor beta chains from one sample, sequenced in a study of a mutant IDH1 vaccine in newly diagnosed glioma. Their specific antigens are unknown. Clones were read by immunoSEQ multiplex PCR, and TCRdb kept only the in-frame ones, dropping some. The sample has 38,000 or so clones, around 81% seen once. This specimen consisted of PBMCs, obtained from a glioma patient whose treatment included an IDH1 peptide vaccine. These receptors were obtained from a man in his forties with glioma. The CDR3 runs from the conserved cysteine through the conserved F or W. Each record gives: J gene, V gene, CDR3 protein.

j_gene: TRBJ2-3; v_gene: TRBV5-1; CDR3aa: CASTQGQGSADTQYF
j_gene: TRBJ1-1; v_gene: TRBV20-1; CDR3aa: CSARVRDEAFF
j_gene: TRBJ2-1; v_gene: TRBV9; CDR3aa: CASSVEAGAYNEQFF
j_gene: TRBJ2-1; v_gene: TRBV28; CDR3aa: CASTSTSYNEQFF
j_gene: TRBJ1-6; v_gene: TRBV30; CDR3aa: CAWSVDSPLHF
j_gene: TRBJ2-6; v_gene: TRBV5-4; CDR3aa: CASSLADLGSGANVLTF
j_gene: TRBJ2-7; v_gene: TRBV6-6; CDR3aa: CASRETGLAGAYEQYF
j_gene: TRBJ2-5; v_gene: TRBV21-1; CDR3aa: CASSKGEGSREETQYF
j_gene: TRBJ1-1; v_gene: TRBV7-2; CDR3aa: CASSLVMGVGTEAFF
j_gene: TRBJ1-2; v_gene: TRBV30; CDR3aa: CAWRAGPGYGYTF
j_gene: TRBJ2-7; v_gene: TRBV7-8; CDR3aa: CASSSRTTGGYSYEQYF
j_gene: TRBJ1-3; v_gene: TRBV5-1; CDR3aa: CASSLGQVPGNTIYF
j_gene: TRBJ2-2; v_gene: TRBV14; CDR3aa: CASSLFRGQGWRTGELFF
j_gene: TRBJ1-2; v_gene: TRBV6-5; CDR3aa: CASIPTPDSLYGYTF
j_gene: TRBJ2-2; v_gene: TRBV6-6; CDR3aa: CASSYRGEAGELFF
j_gene: TRBJ1-2; v_gene: TRBV2; CDR3aa: CASSVFGQSNGYTF